A selection of T cell receptor beta chains follows, all from one sample in a study of blood T cell repertoires in COVID-19. This table comes from immunoSEQ multiplex PCR, and its TCRdb copy is limited to in-frame clones, with some not included. The sample carries approximately 150,000 clones, about nine tenths recorded once. The source material was peripheral blood. Receptor source: a human donor with COVID-19, enrolled during active disease. The donor label of this sample is uncertain. The CDR3 runs from the conserved cysteine through the conserved F or W. The D gene is left open where the match is weak. A row's size may be missing; if present it is once, few, many or a size class.

v_call	d_call	clone_size	j_call	cdr3_nt	cdr3_aa
TRBV25-1	TRBD1	-	TRBJ2-1	TGTGCCAGCAGCCATTCCGGACAGGGTAGGAATGAGCAGTTCTTC	CASSHSGQGRNEQFF
TRBV7-3	-	-	TRBJ2-1	TGTGCCAGCAAGGGGACACGCCCGATTGAGCAGTTCTTC	CASKGTRPIEQFF
TRBV9	-	once	TRBJ2-2	TGTGCCAGCAGCGTAGCTCCAGGGATCACCGGGGAGCTGTTTTTT	CASSVAPGITGELFF
TRBV10-1	-	-	TRBJ1-2	TGCGCCAGCAGCCCAGGGAACAACTATGGCTACACCTTC	CASSPGNNYGYTF
TRBV6-1	-	-	TRBJ1-5	TGTGCCAGCAGTGTACTTTCGGGGGGTGTCAATCAGCCCCAGCATTTT	CASSVLSGGVNQPQHF
TRBV2	-	-	TRBJ2-5	TGTGCCAGTTCGATCCCGACTAGCCAAGAGACCCAGTACTTC	CASSIPTSQETQYF
TRBV2	-	-	TRBJ1-1	TGTGCCAGTAAGGGGTCACCGAACACTGAAGCTTTCTTT	CASKGSPNTEAFF
TRBV10-3	-	-	TRBJ1-1	TGTGCCATCAGTGAGTCAGACAGATCTAACACTGAAGCTTTCTTT	CAISESDRSNTEAFF
TRBV18	TRBD1	once	TRBJ1-1	TGTGCCAGCTCACCACTCGGGACAGCGACTGGTAACACTGAAGCTTTCTTT	CASSPLGTATGNTEAFF
TRBV10-3	TRBD2	-	TRBJ2-3	TGTGTCGTTTCTAGCGGGGACGGTCCAGATACGCAGTATTTT	CVVSSGDGPDTQYF
TRBV7-3	-	-	TRBJ2-5	TGTGCCAGCAGCTTAGAAGTAATCGGGACCCAGTACTTC	CASSLEVIGTQYF
TRBV11-2	-	-	TRBJ1-5	TGTGCCAGCAGCTTAGATCGGGGGGGCAATCAGCCCCAGCATTTT	CASSLDRGGNQPQHF
TRBV27	TRBD2	-	TRBJ2-1	TGTGCCAGCAGTCCTATGACTAGCGGGAGAGGCGAGCAGTTCTTC	CASSPMTSGRGEQFF
TRBV6-1	-	-	TRBJ2-3	TGTGCCAGCAGTGAGGGGGCCAACACAGATACGCAGTATTTT	CASSEGANTDTQYF
TRBV27	TRBD1	-	TRBJ2-7	TGTGCCAGCGGGGACAGGGGCGCCTACGAGCAGTACTTC	CASGDRGAYEQYF
TRBV19	-	-	TRBJ2-2	TGTGCCAGTAGTCCTGCGGTCGCCGGGGAGCTGTTTTTT	CASSPAVAGELFF
TRBV12-5	TRBD1	few	TRBJ1-1	TGTGCTAGTGGTGTGACAGGGTGGAGCACTGAAGCTTTCTTT	CASGVTGWSTEAFF
TRBV6-5	TRBD1	-	TRBJ1-1	TGTGCCAGCGACCGGGACAGGAACACTGAAGCTTTCTTT	CASDRDRNTEAFF
TRBV21-1	-	-	TRBJ2-5	TGTGCCAGCAGCAAATTAGCGGGGAGGCGAGAGACCCAGTACTTC	CASSKLAGRRETQYF
TRBV10-3	-	-	TRBJ2-7	TGTGCCATCAGTGAACCTAGCGACAACGACGAGCAGTACTTC	CAISEPSDNDEQYF
TRBV5-6	-	once	TRBJ1-1	TGTGCCAGCAGCTTTTGGGGCAGAATAAACACTGAAGCTTTCTTT	CASSFWGRINTEAFF
TRBV19	-	-	TRBJ1-4	TGTGCCAGTAGTCCGAGGACTGCCAGGAGTGAAAAACTGTTTTTT	CASSPRTARSEKLFF
TRBV4-2	-	-	TRBJ1-5	TGTGCCAGCAGCTCGGAGGCGGGTCAGCCCCAGCATTTT	CASSSEAGQPQHF
TRBV12-3/TRBV12-4	-	-	TRBJ2-5	TGTGCCACCGCCCGTGGCGGAGAAGAGACCCAGTACTTC	CATARGGEETQYF
TRBV5-6	TRBD1	-	TRBJ1-1	TGTGCCAGCAGCTTGCGAGGGGGCTACACTGAAGCTTTCTTT	CASSLRGGYTEAFF
TRBV6-1	-	once	TRBJ1-2	TGTGCCAGCAGTGACAGCGTTAACTATGGCTACACCTTC	CASSDSVNYGYTF
TRBV13	-	-	TRBJ2-5	TGTGCCAGCACCCGGGATGAGGGGAGGTACCAAGAGACCCAGTACTTC	CASTRDEGRYQETQYF
TRBV11-3	-	-	TRBJ2-3	TGTGCCAGCAGCTTAGGAGACAGCAGCACAGATACGCAGTATTTT	CASSLGDSSTDTQYF
TRBV7-6	-	-	TRBJ2-2	TGTGCCAGCAGCCCAAGGAGAGTACGAACGAACACCGGGGAGCTGTTTTTT	CASSPRRVRTNTGELFF
TRBV2	-	-	TRBJ2-5	TGTGCCAGCAGTCGAAGGACACGAGGAGAGACCCAGTACTTC	CASSRRTRGETQYF
TRBV9	TRBD1	-	TRBJ1-3	TGTGCCAGCAGCGTAGACTTAGGGGGCGGAAACACCATATATTTT	CASSVDLGGGNTIYF
TRBV6-5	-	-	TRBJ1-2	TGTGCCAGCAGTTACTCTGCTGGGGCTGAGAACTATGGCTACACCTTC	CASSYSAGAENYGYTF
TRBV27	TRBD2	-	TRBJ2-3	TGTGCCAGCAGTTTATCAGTTCGGGGGGTAAAGGCAGATACGCAGTATTTT	CASSLSVRGVKADTQYF
TRBV5-4	-	-	TRBJ2-7	TGTGCCAGCAGCCGATGGAGCGGAGGAACCTACGAGCAGTACTTC	CASSRWSGGTYEQYF
TRBV3-1/TRBV3-2	TRBD1	-	TRBJ1-1	TGTGCCAGCAGCCCCATAGGGGGCGCTTTTACTGAAGCTTTCTTT	CASSPIGGAFTEAFF
TRBV2	TRBD1	-	TRBJ2-7	TGTGCCAGCAGGGGACAGGGGGCGGGCGAGCAGTACTTC	CASRGQGAGEQYF